This T cell receptor (beta chain) was profiled in a study of blood T cell repertoires in COVID-19. Study at large: The origin of the acute and convalescent COVID-19 samples was the United States, Italy and Spain. Sources were T cells, B-cell-depleted T cells, or PBMCs; the material itself was cDNA or gDNA.

Per the study methods: How many nucleated cells were present was estimated from reference gene primer amplification. Produced via immunoSEQ multiplex PCR; TCRdb's table is partial and in-frame only. The D gene and trimming were derived from the DNA, and the V and J assignments and clone size from that table. The top ten hold 2% to 2.5% of the sample, which has 290,000 or so clones, about 89% seen once. The V gene end was trimmed by 4 bases and the J gene end by 6 bases; junction bases not matched to a gene: 5. The CDR3 loop spans 14 amino acids. From germline, CDR1 is LGHDT and CDR2 YNNKEL (reference sequence). Seattle's enrolled individuals joined amid active infection and were then monitored longitudinally.

V and J are TRBV3-1 (or the pseudogene TRBV3-2) and TRBJ1-5; 8 nucleotides align to TRBD1. The origin of this receptor is a woman between 25 and 40 years old with COVID-19, enrolled during active disease. The sequenced material came from peripheral blood. In DNA, the CDR3 is TGTGCCAGCAGCCTTGGACAGGGCGCTCAGCCCCAGCATTTT. It yields the protein CASSLGQGAQPQHF.